A single T cell receptor (beta chain) is shown here with its context. Under the authors' procedure: Quantification of nucleated cells was approximated via reference gene primer amplification. Profiling relied on immunoSEQ multiplex PCR, and the TCRdb table lists in-frame clones only, not all of them. The V and J calls and clone size were taken over from that table, and D and trimming were inferred from the DNA. The sample has around 70,000 clones, around nine tenths seen once; the top ten hold about a tenth. The sample originates from a study of blood T cell repertoires in COVID-19. Study background: Samples taken during acute and convalescent COVID-19 were collected in the United States, Italy and Spain. T cells, B-cell-depleted T cells, or PBMCs provided the cDNA or gDNA that served as material.

This sequence was found in a human donor in a cohort sampled during active COVID-19. Sequences were obtained from peripheral blood.

The chain's CDR3 is CASSTYRSPTYNEQFF. The DNA of the CDR3 is TGTGCCAGCAGCACTTACAGGTCCCCTACCTACAATGAGCAGTTCTTC. The V and J genes are TRBV27 and TRBJ2-1; D possibly corresponds to TRBD1 (5 bases). The V and J ends lost 6 bases and 2 bases respectively, with 17 bases between them. CDR1 is MNHEY and CDR2 is SMNVEV in the germline V gene (reference sequence). The CDR3 extends over 16 amino acids.